The 14 T cell receptor beta chains in this list originate from one sample, sequenced in a study of brain T cells in children with intractable seizures. The time point here: blood from clinic visit 5 months post-surgery; TSC patient then seizure free. The method was immunoSEQ multiplex PCR; TCRdb's version includes in-frame clones alone and lacks a portion of them. The data show hundreds of thousands of clones, roughly 93% seen once. The source was peripheral blood, collected roughly 5 months after surgery. The source of these receptors is a boy less than two years old with tuberous sclerosis and intractable seizures.

The chain recombines TRBV28 with TRBJ2-1; D ambiguous. The CDR3 totals 15 residues. With 3 bases removed from V and 3 bases from J, the gap between germline ends came to 12 bases. Looked up from germline, CDR1 is MDHEN and CDR2 is SYDVKM. The CDR3, as DNA: TGTGCCAGCAGTTTTCCGGAAAGTAACTACAATGAGCAGTTCTTC. This gives the protein CASSFPESNYNEQFF.

This CDR3 reads CASSQDSSGRLPTDTQYF. CDR3 sequence (DNA): TGTGCCAGCAGCCAAGATTCCAGCGGGAGACTCCCCACAGATACGCAGTATTTT. The chain has TRBV3-1 (or the pseudogene TRBV3-2) and TRBJ2-3; 8 bases are a match to TRBD2. Losses at the gene ends were 0 bases for V and 2 bases for J; bases not matched to a gene: 10. Germline loops: CDR1 LGHDT, CDR2 YNNKEL (reference sequence). The CDR3 has 18 amino acids.

The chain is built from TRBV21-1 and TRBJ2-1; the table's TRBD2 call for D was not verified on the DNA. TRBV21-1 is reported as a pseudogene. The CDR3 is 16 amino acids. CDR3 nucleotides: TGTGCCAGCAGCCTACGCCCTAGCGGGGGGGCCTATGAGCAGTTCTTC. Translated: CASSLRPSGGAYEQFF.

The chain combines TRBV11-1 with TRBJ2-1; TRBD2 matches 10 bases. From germline, CDR1 is SGHAT and CDR2 FQDESV (reference sequence). With V trimmed by 3 bases and J by 3 bases, 5 bases remained unmatched. The CDR3 length is 16 residues. This chain's CDR3 is CASSFAAGGGYNEQFF. The CDR3 nucleotides are TGTGCCAGCAGCTTCGCAGCGGGAGGGGGCTACAATGAGCAGTTCTTC.

This chain joins TRBV25-1 and TRBJ1-6; D is unresolved. The V and J ends lost 1 base and 8 bases respectively, with 12 bases between them. The CDR3 is 15 amino acids. Germline-derived CDR1 and CDR2 are MGHDK and SYGVNS. The CDR3 DNA sequence: TGTGCCAGCAGTGAATCGCGCGGGCTTCATTCACCCCTCCACTTT. This codes for CASSESRGLHSPLHF.

The genes are TRBV24-1 and TRBJ2-1, with 10 bases lining up with TRBD1. The length of the CDR3 is 14 residues. Germline CDR1 and CDR2: KGHDR and SFDVKD. Trimming cost V 7 bases and J 2 bases; bases outside gene matches: 1. The CDR3 reads CATSDRGPYNEQFF. Written as DNA, the CDR3 is TGTGCCACCAGCGACAGGGGGCCCTACAATGAGCAGTTCTTC.

This clone was observed once. The chain has TRBV30 and TRBJ1-1; the match to TRBD1 covers 7 bases. Germline V gene lookup returns CDR1 GTSNPN and CDR2 SVGIG (reference sequence). The CDR3 contains 13 residues. Trimming cost V 0 bases and J 8 bases; bases outside gene matches: 6. The CDR3 nucleotides read TGTGCCTGGAGTGTACTCCAGGGGGTGGAAGCTTTCTTT. Its protein is CAWSVLQGVEAFF.

The J gene is TRBJ2-4, the V gene TRBV7-9; 9 bases line up with TRBD2. This CDR3 comprises 17 residues. From germline, CDR1 is SEHNR and CDR2 FQNEAQ (reference sequence). The V gene end was trimmed by 4 bases and the J gene end by 7 bases; junction bases not matched to a gene: 14. CDR3 residues: CASSSAGGREGGNIQYF. The CDR3 nucleotides are TGTGCCAGCAGCTCCGCGGGGGGGCGCGAGGGTGGGAACATTCAGTACTTC.

This CDR3 reads CAISESRTGAYTGELFF. The CDR3 DNA reads TGTGCCATCAGTGAGTCGAGGACAGGGGCCTACACCGGGGAGCTGTTTTTT. The V gene is TRBV10-3, the J gene TRBJ2-2, with 9 bases identical to TRBD1. Germline values: CDR1 ENHRY, CDR2 SYGVKD. The CDR3 runs 17 residues. V lost 0 bases, J lost 3 bases, and 5 bases stayed unmatched.

The gene calls are TRBV6-5 and TRBJ2-2; maybe TRBD1 (6 bases). This CDR3 is 15 amino acids long. The V gene lost 5 bases and the J gene lost 0 bases, with 10 bases spanning the gap. Germline V gives CDR1 MNHEY, CDR2 SVGAGI. CDR3 region: CASSRGSANTGELFF. The CDR3 nucleotides are TGTGCCAGCAGTAGGGGGTCGGCGAACACCGGGGAGCTGTTTTTT.

V usage is TRBV2 and J usage is TRBJ2-7; D unresolved. CDR1 is SNHLY and CDR2 is FYNNEI in the germline V gene. The CDR3 consists of 13 residues. V was trimmed by 4 bases and J by 2 bases, leaving 9 bases between them. The CDR3 loop is CASSGTVTYEQYF. Written as DNA, the CDR3 is TGTGCCAGCAGTGGGACCGTAACCTACGAGCAGTACTTC.

The chain's CDR3 is CASSERPVNNSPLHF. CDR3 bases: TGTGCCAGCAGTGAAAGGCCAGTTAATAATTCACCCCTCCACTTT. V gene TRBV6-1 combines with J gene TRBJ1-6, with D unclear. This CDR3 spans 15 amino acids. With 2 bases removed from V and 5 bases from J, the gap between germline ends came to 10 bases. In germline, CDR1 is MNHNS, CDR2 SASEGT.

The chain couples TRBV7-9 to TRBJ1-3; TRBD1 matches 7 bases. Germline CDR1 is SEHNR and CDR2 is FQNEAQ (reference sequence). Trimming removed 5 bases from V and 3 bases from J; junction bases left unmatched: 7. This CDR3 region has 15 residues. The CDR3 region is CASSRQGLGGNTIYF. Written as DNA, the CDR3 is TGTGCCAGCAGCCGACAGGGACTCGGTGGAAACACCATATATTTT. Complete variable domain (other parts from reference TRBV7-9 and TRBJ1-3): DTGVSQNPRHKITKRGQNVTFRCDPISEHNRLYWYRQTLGQGPEFLTYFQNEAQLEKSRLLSDRFSAERPKGSFSTLEIQRTEQGDSAMYLCASSRQGLGGNTIYFGEGSWLTVV.

The gene calls are TRBV6-1 and TRBJ2-7, with D hard to call. The CDR3 covers 15 residues. Trimming took off 0 bases at V and 3 bases at J, with 12 bases between the two ends. Germline loops: CDR1 MNHNS, CDR2 SASEGT. The chain's CDR3 is CASSEAPAENYEQYF. CDR3 DNA: TGTGCCAGCAGTGAAGCGCCGGCAGAAAACTACGAGCAGTACTTC.